The entry below gives a single TCR beta chain sequence along with its context. The data derive from a study of blood T cell repertoires in COVID-19. Study background: Specimens from acute and convalescent COVID-19 originated in the United States, Italy and Spain.

This CDR3 has 14 amino acids. CDR1 is KGHSH, CDR2 LQKENI, per germline. Trimming cost V 3 bases and J 8 bases, with 14 bases left between them. In the original workflow: Using reference gene primer amplification, nucleated cell counts were estimated. Repertoires were generated with immunoSEQ multiplex PCR, while TCRdb's copy carries only in-frame clones and drops some. That table is the source of V, J and clone size, and D and trimming were worked out from the DNA. The sample carries some 150,000 clones, over 75% recorded once. The chain combines TRBV18 with TRBJ2-1; D ambiguous. The receptor's source is an older woman with active COVID-19. What was sequenced was peripheral blood. The CDR3 spells CASSPWSSRDEQFF. The DNA for the CDR3 is TGTGCCAGCTCACCGTGGTCGTCTCGCGATGAGCAGTTCTTC.